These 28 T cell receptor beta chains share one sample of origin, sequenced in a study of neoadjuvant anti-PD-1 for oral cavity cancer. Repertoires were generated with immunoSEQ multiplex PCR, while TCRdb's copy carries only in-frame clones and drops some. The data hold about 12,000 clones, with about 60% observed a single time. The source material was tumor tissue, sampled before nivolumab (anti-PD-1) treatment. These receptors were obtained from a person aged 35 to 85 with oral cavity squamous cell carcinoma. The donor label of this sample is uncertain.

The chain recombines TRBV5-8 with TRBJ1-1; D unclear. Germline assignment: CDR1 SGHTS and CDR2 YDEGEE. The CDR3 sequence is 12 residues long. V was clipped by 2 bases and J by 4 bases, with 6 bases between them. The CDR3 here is CASSLPSTEAFF. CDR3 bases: TGTGCCAGCAGCTTACCGTCCACTGAAGCTTTCTTT.

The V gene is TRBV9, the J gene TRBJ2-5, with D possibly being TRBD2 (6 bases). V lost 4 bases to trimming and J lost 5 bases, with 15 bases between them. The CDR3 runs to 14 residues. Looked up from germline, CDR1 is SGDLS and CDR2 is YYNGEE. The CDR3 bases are TGTGCCAGCAGCCGGAGGGCCCGCGGGGAGACCCAGTACTTC. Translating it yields CASSRRARGETQYF. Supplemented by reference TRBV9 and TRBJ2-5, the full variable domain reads DSGVTQTPKHLITATGQRVTLRCSPRSGDLSVYWYQQSLDQGLQFLIQYYNGEERAKGNILERFSAQQFPDLHSELNLSSLELGDSALYFCASSRRARGETQYFGPGTRLLVL.

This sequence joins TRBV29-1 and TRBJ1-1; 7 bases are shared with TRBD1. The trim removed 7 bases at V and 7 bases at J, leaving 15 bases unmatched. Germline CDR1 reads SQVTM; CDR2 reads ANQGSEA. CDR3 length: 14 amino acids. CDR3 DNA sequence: TGCAGCGCAGGATCAGGCAGGGGGGGCTTTGAAGCTTTCTTT. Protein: CSAGSGRGGFEAFF.

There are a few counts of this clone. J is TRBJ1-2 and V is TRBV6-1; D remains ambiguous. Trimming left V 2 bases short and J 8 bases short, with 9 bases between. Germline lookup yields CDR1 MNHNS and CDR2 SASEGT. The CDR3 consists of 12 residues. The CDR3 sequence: CASSEMVLGYTF. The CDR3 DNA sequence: TGTGCCAGCAGTGAAATGGTGTTAGGCTACACCTTC.

In DNA, the CDR3 is TGTGCCACCAGGGGGGATAACACCGGGGAGCTGTTTTTT. Translated: CATRGDNTGELFF. This chain connects TRBV2 to TRBJ2-2; tentatively, D is TRBD1 (7 bases). Germline loops: CDR1 SNHLY, CDR2 FYNNEI. This CDR3 spans 13 amino acids. V lost 10 bases, J lost 2 bases, and 11 bases lay in between.

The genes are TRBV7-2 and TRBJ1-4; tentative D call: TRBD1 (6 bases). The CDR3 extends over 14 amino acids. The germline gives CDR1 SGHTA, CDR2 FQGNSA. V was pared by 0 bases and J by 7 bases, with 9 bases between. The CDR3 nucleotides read TGTGCCAGCAGCTTAGCGGGGGCAGGTGAAAAACTGTTTTTT. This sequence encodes CASSLAGAGEKLFF.

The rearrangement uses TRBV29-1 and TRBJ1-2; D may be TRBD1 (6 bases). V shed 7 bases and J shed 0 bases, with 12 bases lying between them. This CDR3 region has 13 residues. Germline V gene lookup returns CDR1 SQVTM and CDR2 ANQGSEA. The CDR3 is CSGSRGSNYGYTF. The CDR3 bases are TGCAGCGGTTCCAGGGGCTCTAACTATGGCTACACCTTC.

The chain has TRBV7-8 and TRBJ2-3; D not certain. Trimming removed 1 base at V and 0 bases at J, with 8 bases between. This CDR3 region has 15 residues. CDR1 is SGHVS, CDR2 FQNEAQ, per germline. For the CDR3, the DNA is TGTGCCAGCAGCTTAGACGGAACGAGCACAGATACGCAGTATTTT. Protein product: CASSLDGTSTDTQYF.

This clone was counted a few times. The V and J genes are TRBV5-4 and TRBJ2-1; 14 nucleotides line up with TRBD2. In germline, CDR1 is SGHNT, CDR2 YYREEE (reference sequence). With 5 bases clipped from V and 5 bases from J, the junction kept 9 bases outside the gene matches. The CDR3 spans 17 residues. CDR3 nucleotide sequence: TGTGCCAGCAGTCTGCCGGGACTAGCGGGGGCCCACAATGAGCAGTTCTTC. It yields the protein CASSLPGLAGAHNEQFF. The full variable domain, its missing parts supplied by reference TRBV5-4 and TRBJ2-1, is ETGVTQSPTHLIKTRGQQVTLRCSSQSGHNTVSWYQQALGQGPQFIFQYYREEENGRGNFPPRFSGLQFPNYSSELNVNALELDDSALYLCASSLPGLAGAHNEQFFGPGTRLTVL.

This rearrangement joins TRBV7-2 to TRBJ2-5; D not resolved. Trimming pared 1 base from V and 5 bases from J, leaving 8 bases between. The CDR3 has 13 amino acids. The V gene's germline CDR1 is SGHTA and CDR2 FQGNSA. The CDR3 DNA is TGTGCCAGCAGCTTAGGGGTCCCCGAGACCCAGTACTTC. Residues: CASSLGVPETQYF.

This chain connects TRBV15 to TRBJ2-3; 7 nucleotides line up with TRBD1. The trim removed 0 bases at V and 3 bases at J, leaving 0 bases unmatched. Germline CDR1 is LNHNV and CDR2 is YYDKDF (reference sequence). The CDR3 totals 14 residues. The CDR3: CATSRDRGTDTQYF. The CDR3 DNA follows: TGTGCCACCAGCAGAGACAGGGGGACAGATACGCAGTATTTT.

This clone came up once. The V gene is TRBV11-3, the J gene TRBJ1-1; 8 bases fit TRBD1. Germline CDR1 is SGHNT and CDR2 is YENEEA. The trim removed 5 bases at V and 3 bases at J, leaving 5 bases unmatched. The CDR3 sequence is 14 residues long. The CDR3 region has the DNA TGTGCCAGCAGCCCCAGGGGGCTTGACACTGAAGCTTTCTTT. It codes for CASSPRGLDTEAFF.

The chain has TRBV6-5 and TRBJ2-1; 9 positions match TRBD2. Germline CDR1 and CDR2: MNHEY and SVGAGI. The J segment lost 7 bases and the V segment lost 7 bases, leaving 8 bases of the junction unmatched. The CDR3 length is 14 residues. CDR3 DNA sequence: TGTGCCAGCAAAGCTAGCGGGAAAGGAAATGAGCAGTTCTTC. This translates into CASKASGKGNEQFF.

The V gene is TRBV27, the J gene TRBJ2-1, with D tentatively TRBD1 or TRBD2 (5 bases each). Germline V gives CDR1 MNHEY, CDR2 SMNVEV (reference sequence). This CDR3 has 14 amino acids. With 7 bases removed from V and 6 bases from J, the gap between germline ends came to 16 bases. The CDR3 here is CASTPRDGRNEQFF. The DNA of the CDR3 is TGTGCCAGCACCCCCAGGGACGGCCGCAATGAGCAGTTCTTC.

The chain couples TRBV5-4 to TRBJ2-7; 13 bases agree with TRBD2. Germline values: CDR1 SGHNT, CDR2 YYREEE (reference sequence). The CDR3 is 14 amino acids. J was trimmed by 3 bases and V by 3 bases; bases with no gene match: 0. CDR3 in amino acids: CASSWTSGGYEQYF. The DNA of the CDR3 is TGTGCCAGCAGCTGGACTAGCGGGGGCTACGAGCAGTACTTC.

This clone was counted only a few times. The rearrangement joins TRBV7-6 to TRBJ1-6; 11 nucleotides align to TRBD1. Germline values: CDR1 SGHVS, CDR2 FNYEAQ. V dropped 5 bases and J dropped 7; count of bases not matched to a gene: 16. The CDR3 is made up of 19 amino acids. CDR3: CASSLTGTGGTLRNSPLHF. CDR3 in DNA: TGTGCCAGCAGCCTCACCGGGACAGGGGGAACTTTGAGGAATTCACCCCTCCACTTT.

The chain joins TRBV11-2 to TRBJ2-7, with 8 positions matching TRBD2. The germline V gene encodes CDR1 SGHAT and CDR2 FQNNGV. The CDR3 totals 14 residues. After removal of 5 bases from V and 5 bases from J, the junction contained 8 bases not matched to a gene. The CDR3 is CASSKAGAGNEQYF. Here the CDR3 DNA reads TGTGCCAGCAGCAAAGCGGGAGCTGGAAACGAGCAGTACTTC.

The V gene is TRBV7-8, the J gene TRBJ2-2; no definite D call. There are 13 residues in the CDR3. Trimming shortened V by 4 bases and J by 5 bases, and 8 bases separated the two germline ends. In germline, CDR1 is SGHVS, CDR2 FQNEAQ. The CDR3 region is CASSSRLTGELFF. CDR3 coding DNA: TGTGCCAGCAGCTCAAGACTGACCGGGGAGCTGTTTTTT.

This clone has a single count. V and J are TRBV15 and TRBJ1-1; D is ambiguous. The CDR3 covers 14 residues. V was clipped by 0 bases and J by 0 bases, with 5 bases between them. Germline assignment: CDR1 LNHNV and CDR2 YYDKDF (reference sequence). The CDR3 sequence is CATSRDRLNTEAFF. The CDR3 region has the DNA TGTGCCACCAGCAGAGACAGGTTGAACACTGAAGCTTTCTTT.

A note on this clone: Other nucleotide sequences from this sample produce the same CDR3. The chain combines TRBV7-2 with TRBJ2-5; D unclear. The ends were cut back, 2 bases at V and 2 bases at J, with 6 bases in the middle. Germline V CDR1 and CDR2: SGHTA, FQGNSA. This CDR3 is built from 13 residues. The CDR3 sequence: CASSLTPQETQYF. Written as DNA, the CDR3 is TGTGCCAGCAGCTTAACTCCACAAGAGACCCAGTACTTC.

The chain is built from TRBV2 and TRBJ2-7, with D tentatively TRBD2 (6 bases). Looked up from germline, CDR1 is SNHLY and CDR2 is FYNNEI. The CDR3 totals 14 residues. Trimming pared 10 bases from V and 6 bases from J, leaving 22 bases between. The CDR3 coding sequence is TGTGCCACCTCTTTAGTGGGAGGTTTAGGCGAGCAGTACTTC. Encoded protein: CATSLVGGLGEQYF.

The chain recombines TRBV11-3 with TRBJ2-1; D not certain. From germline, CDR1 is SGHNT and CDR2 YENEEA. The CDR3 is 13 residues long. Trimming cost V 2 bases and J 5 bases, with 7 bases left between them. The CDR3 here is CASSLHLDNEQFF. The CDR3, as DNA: TGTGCCAGCAGCTTACATTTGGACAATGAGCAGTTCTTC.

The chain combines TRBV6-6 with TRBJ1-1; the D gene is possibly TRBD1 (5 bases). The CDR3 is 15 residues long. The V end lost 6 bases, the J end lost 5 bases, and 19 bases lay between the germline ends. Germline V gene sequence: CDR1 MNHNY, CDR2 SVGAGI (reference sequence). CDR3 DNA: TGTGCCAGCAGCAGGACAAGGGGTAGATGGACTGAAGCTTTCTTT. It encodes CASSRTRGRWTEAFF.

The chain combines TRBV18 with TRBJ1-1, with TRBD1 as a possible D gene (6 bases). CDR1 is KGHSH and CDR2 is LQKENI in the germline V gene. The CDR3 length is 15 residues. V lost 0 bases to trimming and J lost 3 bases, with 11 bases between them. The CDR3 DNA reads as TGTGCCAGCTCACCACCGGCACAGGGATACACTGAAGCTTTCTTT. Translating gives CASSPPAQGYTEAFF.

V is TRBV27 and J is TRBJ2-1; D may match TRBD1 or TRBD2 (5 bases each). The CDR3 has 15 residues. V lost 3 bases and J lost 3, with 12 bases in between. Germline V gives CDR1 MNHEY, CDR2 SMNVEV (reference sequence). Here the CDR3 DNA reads TGTGCCAGCAGTTTGCCGGGACGCTTCTACAATGAGCAGTTCTTC. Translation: CASSLPGRFYNEQFF.

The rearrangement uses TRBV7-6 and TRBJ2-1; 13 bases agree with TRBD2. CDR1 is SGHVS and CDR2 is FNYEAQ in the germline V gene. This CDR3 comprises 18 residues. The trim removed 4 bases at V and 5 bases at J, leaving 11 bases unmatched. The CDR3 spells CASSSRLAGGEGDNEQFF. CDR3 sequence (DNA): TGTGCCAGCAGCTCCCGACTAGCGGGAGGTGAGGGGGACAATGAGCAGTTCTTC.

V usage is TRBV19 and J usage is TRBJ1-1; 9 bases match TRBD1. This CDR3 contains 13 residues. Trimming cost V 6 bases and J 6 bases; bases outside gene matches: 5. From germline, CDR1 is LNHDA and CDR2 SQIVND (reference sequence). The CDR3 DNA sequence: TGTGCCAGTAGATGGACAGGGGTCGCTGAAGCTTTCTTT. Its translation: CASRWTGVAEAFF.

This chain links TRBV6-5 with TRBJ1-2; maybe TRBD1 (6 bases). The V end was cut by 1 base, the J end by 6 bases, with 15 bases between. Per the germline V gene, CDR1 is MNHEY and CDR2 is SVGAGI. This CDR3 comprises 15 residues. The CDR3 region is CASSYFPTGEDGYTF. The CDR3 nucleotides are TGTGCCAGCAGTTACTTTCCGACAGGAGAGGATGGCTACACCTTC.